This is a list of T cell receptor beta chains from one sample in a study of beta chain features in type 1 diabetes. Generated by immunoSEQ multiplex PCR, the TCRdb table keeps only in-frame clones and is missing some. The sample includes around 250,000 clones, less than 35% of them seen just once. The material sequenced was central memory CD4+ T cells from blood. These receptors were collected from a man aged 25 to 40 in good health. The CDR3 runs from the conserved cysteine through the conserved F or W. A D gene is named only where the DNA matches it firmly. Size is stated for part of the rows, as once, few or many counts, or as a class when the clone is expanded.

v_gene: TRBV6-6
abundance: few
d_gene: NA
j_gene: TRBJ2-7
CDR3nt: TGTGCCAGCAGTCCCGGGACCTACGAGCAGTACTTC
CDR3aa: CASSPGTYEQYF

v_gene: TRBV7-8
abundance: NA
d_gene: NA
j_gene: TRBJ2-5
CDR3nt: TGTGCCAGCAGCTTATCCAACAGGGTCCGAGAGACCCAGTACTTC
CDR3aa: CASSLSNRVRETQYF

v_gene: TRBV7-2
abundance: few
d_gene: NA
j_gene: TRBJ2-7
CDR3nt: TGTGCCAGCAGTAATCAGGGTTCCTACGAGCAGTACTTC
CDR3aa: CASSNQGSYEQYF

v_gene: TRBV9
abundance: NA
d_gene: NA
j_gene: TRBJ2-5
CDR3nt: TGTGCCAGCAGCGTCGCTGACGAGGCGGGGACCCAGTACTTC
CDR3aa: CASSVADEAGTQYF

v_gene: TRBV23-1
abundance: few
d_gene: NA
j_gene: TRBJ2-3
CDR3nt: TGCGCCAGCAGTCAATCAGGGGGGTCCACAGATACGCAGTATTTT
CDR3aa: CASSQSGGSTDTQYF

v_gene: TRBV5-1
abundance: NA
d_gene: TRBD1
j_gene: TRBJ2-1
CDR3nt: TGCGCCAGCAGCCCCTCCCCGGGACAGGGTAGGCAGTTCTTC
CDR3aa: CASSPSPGQGRQFF

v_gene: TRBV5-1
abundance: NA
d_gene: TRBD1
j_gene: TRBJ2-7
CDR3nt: TGCGCCAGCAGCTTGGGAGGACAGGGTCACGAGCAGTACTTC
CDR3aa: CASSLGGQGHEQYF

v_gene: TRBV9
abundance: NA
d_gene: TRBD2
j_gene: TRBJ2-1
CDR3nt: TGTGCCTGCGGGGGACTAGCGGGAGTTAGAGGTAATGAGCAGTTCTTC
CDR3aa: CACGGLAGVRGNEQFF

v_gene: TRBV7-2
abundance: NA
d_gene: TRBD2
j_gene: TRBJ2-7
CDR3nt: TGTGCCAGCAGCTCCGGACTAGCGGGGGCCTACGAGCAGTACTTC
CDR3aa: CASSSGLAGAYEQYF

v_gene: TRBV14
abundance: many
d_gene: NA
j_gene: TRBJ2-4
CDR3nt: TGTGCCAGCAGCCCCTGGCCCCAGGGGGCCAAAAACATTCAGTACTTC
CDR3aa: CASSPWPQGAKNIQYF

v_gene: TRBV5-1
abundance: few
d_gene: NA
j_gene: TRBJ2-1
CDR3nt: TGCGCCAGCAGCTTGGCCGGGCTAGACAATGAGCAGTTCTTC
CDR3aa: CASSLAGLDNEQFF

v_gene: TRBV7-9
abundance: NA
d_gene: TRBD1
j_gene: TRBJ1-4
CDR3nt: TGTGCCAGCAGCCCAAGGACAGGGGTGACAACTAATGAAAAACTGTTTTTT
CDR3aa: CASSPRTGVTTNEKLFF

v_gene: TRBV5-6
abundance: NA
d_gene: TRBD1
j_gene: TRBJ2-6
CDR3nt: TGTGCCAGCAGCTTACCGGGACAGGGGGTCCTCTCTGGGGCCAACGTCCTGACTTTC
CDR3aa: CASSLPGQGVLSGANVLTF

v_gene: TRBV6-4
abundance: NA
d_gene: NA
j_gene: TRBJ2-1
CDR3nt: TGTGCCAGCAGTGCCGGCGGGGCCACCTACAATGAGCAGTTCTTC
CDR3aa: CASSAGGATYNEQFF

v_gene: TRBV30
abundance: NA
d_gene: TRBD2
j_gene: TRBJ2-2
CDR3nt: TGTGCCTGGAGAGGTAGCGGGAGGAACACCGGGGAGCTGTTTTTT
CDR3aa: CAWRGSGRNTGELFF

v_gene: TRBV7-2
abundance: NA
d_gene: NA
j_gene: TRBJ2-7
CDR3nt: TGTGCCAGCAGCTTAGGGGCGGCCCGGCTGGCTCTTTACGAGCAGTACTTC
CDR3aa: CASSLGAARLALYEQYF

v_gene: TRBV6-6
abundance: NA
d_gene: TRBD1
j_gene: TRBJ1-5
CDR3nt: TGTGCCAGCAGGACAGGGACGGCTGGCAATCAGCCCCAGCATTTT
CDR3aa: CASRTGTAGNQPQHF

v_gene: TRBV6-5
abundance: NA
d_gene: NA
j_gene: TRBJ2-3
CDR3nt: TGTGCCAGCAGTACCCTAACCTCCACAGATACGCAGTATTTT
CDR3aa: CASSTLTSTDTQYF